This record concerns one T cell receptor (beta chain) sequence. PCR employed 60 Vbeta and 13 Jbeta primers. Repertoires were generated with immunoSEQ multiplex PCR, while TCRdb's copy carries only in-frame clones and drops some. The sample lists 120,000 or so clones, 81% occurring once. These data originate in a study of cytomegalovirus exposure and HLA in healthy donors. The V gene's germline CDR1 is SGHDN and CDR2 FVKESK. The CDR3 contains 16 residues. J gave up 2 bases and V 2 bases, and 4 bases lay outside the gene matches. This TCR was recovered from a man aged 18 to 30 in good health and CMV-seronegative. Input material: PBMCs. V gene TRBV14 combines with J gene TRBJ2-3; 10 bases fit TRBD2. The CDR3 nucleotides read TGTGCCAGCAGCCAAATAACTAGCGGGGTCACAGATACGCAGTATTTT. Protein product: CASSQITSGVTDTQYF.